One TCR beta chain is described in this entry. What it binds is not known. CDR1 is LGHNA, CDR2 YNFKEQ, per germline. The V and J ends lost 0 bases and 8 bases, in that order; junction bases with no gene match: 9. The CDR3 length is 18 residues. The record originates from a study of cytomegalovirus exposure and HLA in healthy donors. Study-wide results and caveats: Within an earlier analysis, most TCR beta V segments proved productive either about 90% or about 30% of the time.

60 Vbeta and 13 Jbeta primers were used in PCR. Data came from immunoSEQ multiplex PCR; TCRdb stores just in-frame clones and leaves some out. Of around 150,000 clones listed, about 80% were seen once; the top ten hold 5% to 8.5%. The receptor comes from a man aged 35-49 years in good health and CMV-seropositive. Sequencing was performed on PBMCs. The chain links TRBV4-2 to TRBJ2-2, with 13 positions matching TRBD2. CDR3 bases: TGTGCCAGCAGCCAAGATTCGGGACTAGCGGGGCGAGGTGGGGAGCTGTTTTTT. Its translation is CASSQDSGLAGRGGELFF.